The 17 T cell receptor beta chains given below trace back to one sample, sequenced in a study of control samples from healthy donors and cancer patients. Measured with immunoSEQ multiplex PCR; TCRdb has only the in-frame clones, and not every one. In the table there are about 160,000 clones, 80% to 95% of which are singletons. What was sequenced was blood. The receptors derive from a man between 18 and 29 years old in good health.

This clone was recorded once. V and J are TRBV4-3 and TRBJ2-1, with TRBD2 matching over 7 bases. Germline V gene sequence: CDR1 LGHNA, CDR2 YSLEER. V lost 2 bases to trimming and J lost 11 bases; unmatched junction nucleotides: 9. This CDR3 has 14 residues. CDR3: CASSQFRVLAQQFF. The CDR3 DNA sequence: TGCGCCAGCAGCCAATTTCGTGTACTAGCGCAGCAGTTCTTC.

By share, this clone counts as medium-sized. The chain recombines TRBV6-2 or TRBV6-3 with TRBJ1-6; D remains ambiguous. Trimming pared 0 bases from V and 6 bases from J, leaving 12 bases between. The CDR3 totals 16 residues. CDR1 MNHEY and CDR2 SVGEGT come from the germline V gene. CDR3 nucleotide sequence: TGTGCCAGCAGTTACTCGACGGACGGAATTAATTCACCCCTCCACTTT. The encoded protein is CASSYSTDGINSPLHF.

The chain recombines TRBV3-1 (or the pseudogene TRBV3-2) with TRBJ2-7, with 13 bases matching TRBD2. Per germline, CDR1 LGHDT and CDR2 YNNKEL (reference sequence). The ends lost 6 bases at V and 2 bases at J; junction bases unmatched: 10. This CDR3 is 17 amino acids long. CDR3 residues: CASSPNTGLAGTYEQYF. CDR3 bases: TGTGCCAGCAGTCCGAACACGGGACTAGCGGGGACCTACGAGCAGTACTTC.

DNA for the CDR3: TGTGCCAGCAGCGCCCGGGACGCCGATTCCTATGGCTACACCTTC. Protein sequence: CASSARDADSYGYTF. The V and J genes are TRBV21-1 and TRBJ1-2. TRBV21-1 corresponds to a pseudogene. The CDR3 consists of 15 residues.

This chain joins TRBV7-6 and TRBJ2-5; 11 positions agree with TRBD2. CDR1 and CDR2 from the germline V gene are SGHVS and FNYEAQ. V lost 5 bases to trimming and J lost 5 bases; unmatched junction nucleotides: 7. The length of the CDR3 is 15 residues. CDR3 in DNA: TGTGCCAGCAGCCCTCGGACTAGCGGGTTGGAGACCCAGTACTTC. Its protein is CASSPRTSGLETQYF.

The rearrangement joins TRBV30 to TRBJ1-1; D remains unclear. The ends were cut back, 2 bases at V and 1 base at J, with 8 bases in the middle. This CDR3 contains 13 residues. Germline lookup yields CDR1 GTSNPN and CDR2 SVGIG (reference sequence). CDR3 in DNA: TGTGCCTGGAGTCCCAATAGGAACACTGAAGCTTTCTTT. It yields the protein CAWSPNRNTEAFF.

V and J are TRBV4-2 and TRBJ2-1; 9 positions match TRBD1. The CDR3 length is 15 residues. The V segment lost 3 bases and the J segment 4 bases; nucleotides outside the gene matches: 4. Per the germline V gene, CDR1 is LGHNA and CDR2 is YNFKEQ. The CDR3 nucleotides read TGTGCCAGCAGCCAGCTTGGACAGGGGTACAATGAGCAGTTCTTC. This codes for CASSQLGQGYNEQFF.

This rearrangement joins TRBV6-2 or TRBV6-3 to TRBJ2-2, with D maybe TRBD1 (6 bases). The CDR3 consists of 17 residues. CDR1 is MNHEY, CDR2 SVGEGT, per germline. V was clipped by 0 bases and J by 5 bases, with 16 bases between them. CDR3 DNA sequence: TGTGCCAGCAGTTACTCGAGCCAGGGGCTTAGGACCGGGGAGCTGTTTTTT. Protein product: CASSYSSQGLRTGELFF.

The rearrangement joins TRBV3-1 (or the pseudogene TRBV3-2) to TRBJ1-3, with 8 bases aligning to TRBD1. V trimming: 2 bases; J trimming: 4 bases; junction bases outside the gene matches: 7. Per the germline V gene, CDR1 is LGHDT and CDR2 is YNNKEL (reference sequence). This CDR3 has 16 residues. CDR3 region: CASSQPGQGSGNTIYF. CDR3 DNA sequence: TGTGCCAGCAGCCAACCTGGACAGGGTTCGGGAAACACCATATATTTT.

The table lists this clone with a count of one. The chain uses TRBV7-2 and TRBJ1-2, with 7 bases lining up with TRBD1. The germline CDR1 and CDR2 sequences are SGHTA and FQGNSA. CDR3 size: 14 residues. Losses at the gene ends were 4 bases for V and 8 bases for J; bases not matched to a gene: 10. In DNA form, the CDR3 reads TGTGCCAGCAGCTCCTCGGGGTCAGGGGGAGGCTACACCTTC. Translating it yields CASSSSGSGGGYTF.

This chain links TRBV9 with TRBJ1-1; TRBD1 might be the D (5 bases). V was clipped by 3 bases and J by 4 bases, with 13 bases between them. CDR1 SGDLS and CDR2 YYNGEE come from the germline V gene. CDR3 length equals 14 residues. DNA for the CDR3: TGTGCCAGCAGCGAGACTTTAACAGGCACTGAAGCTTTCTTT. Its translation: CASSETLTGTEAFF.

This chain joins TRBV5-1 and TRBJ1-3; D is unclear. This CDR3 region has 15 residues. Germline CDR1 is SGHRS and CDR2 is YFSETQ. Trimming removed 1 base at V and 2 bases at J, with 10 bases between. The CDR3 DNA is TGCGCCAGCAGCTTGTCGCGGGAAGCTGGAAACACCATATATTTT. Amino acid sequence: CASSLSREAGNTIYF.

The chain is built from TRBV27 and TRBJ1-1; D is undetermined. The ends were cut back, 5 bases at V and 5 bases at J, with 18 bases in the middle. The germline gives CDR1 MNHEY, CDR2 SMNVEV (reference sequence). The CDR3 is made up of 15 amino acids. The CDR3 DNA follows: TGTGCCAGCAGTCCCACCCCCCCCGTAAAGACTGAAGCTTTCTTT. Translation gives CASSPTPPVKTEAFF.

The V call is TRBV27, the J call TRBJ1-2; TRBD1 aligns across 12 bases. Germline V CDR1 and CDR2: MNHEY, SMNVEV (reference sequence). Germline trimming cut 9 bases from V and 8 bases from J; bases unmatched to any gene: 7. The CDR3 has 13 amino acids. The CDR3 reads CASRDRGREGYTF. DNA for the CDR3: TGTGCCAGTCGGGACAGGGGGCGTGAGGGCTACACCTTC.

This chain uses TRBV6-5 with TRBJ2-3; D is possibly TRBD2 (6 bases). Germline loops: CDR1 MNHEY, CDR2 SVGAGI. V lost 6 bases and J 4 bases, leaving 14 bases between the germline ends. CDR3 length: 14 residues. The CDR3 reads CASRDYVGADTQYF. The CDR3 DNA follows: TGTGCCAGCAGGGACTACGTAGGAGCAGATACGCAGTATTTT.

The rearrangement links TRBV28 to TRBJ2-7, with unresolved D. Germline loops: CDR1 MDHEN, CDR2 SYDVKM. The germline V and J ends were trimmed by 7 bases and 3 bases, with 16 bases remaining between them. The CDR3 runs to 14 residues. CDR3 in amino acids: CASTRHPAGYEQYF. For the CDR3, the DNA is TGTGCCAGCACCAGACATCCCGCTGGCTACGAGCAGTACTTC.

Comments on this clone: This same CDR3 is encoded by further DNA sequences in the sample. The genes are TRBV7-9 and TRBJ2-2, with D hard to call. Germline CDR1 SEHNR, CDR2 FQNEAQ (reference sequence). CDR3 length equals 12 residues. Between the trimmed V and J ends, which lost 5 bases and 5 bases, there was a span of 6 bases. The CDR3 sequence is CASSLGTGELFF. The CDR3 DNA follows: TGTGCCAGCAGCCTCGGAACCGGGGAGCTGTTTTTT.